The present T cell receptor beta chain was sequenced within a study of blood T cell repertoires in COVID-19 (dated by TCRdb to the early 2020s). About the investigation overall: The collaborator samples originated in the United States, Italy and Spain and spanned the acute and convalescent phases of COVID-19. The material from the prospective study consisted of cDNA or gDNA derived from T cells, B-cell-depleted T cells, or PBMCs. Deeply sampled blood TCRbeta repertoires from subjects exposed to, actively infected with, or recovered from COVID-19 were included in the dataset. A freely available public database, intended as a resource for researchers studying the immune response to SARS-CoV-2, is where the repertoires were released. Samples came from the ongoing ImmuneRACE study (first 160 participants) plus 1,254 subjects from 6 global collaborators. A de-identified subject ID, COVID-19 status, age in years and sex were almost always included in the sample metadata. Where available, HLA class I and class II types were obtained from metadata supplied by the sample provider rather than from assay-based typing.

Here is what the overall study found, with its caveats: The amount of clinical and demographic metadata varied by source and participant and was provided uncurated.

A note on this clone: Its recognized antigen is unknown. No much larger clone is present one base from it, and per-base qualities are unavailable.

TCRbeta CDR3 regions were amplified from genomic DNA using the immunoSEQ Assay, a bias-controlled multiplex PCR. On the study's bioinformatics: The number of nucleated cells in each sample was estimated by amplification of reference gene primers within the assay. To quantify the absolute abundance of each unique TCRbeta CDR3 rearrangement, sequence reads were collapsed and filtered. For each sample, productive Simpson clonality was calculated as the square root of Simpson's diversity index across productive rearrangements. Not all clones reach the TCRdb copy of this immuneACCESS table, which keeps in-frame sequences only. Checked studies attribute under half of the gap to unresolved V genes and leave the rest unexplained. V, J and clone size derive from that table, while D and trimming were established from the DNA sequence. The table for this sample lists a few hundred thousand clones; roughly 90% of them were counted only once. Clones ranked in the top ten supply under 20% of the sample.

A distance of 30 bases separates the germline ends of V and J, which lose 5 bases and 7 bases respectively. In the germline V gene, CDR1 corresponds to ENHRY and CDR2 to SYGVKD. The CDR3 measures 20 amino acids from cysteine to phenylalanine. Solely the CDR3 DNA is kept, with 60 bases framed from the first base. In the prospective study, participants were about 18 to 95 years old, resided in about two dozen geographic areas of the United States, and were enrolled through a virtual design. In the prospective study, cohorts were assigned on the basis of participant-reported clinical history obtained from a screening survey and a study questionnaire. ImmuneRACE Cohort 3 recovered participants were defined by two consecutive negative NP/OP PCR tests, healthcare professional clearance, or symptom resolution. In the prospective study, mobile phlebotomists collected whole blood, serum and a nasopharyngeal or oropharyngeal swab from each participant. Additional blood draws and questionnaires over an approximately two-month period could optionally be provided by prospective study participants. Before DNA extraction, prospective study blood samples were shipped either frozen or at room temperature.

Recombination connected TRBV10-3 to TRBJ1-6, with no reliable assignment of the D segment. This TCR was recovered from a woman younger than 45 who had recovered from COVID-19. Sequencing was done on a sample of PBMCs or T cells enriched from blood (not recorded which). CDR3 loop: CAISRWEGRATIVFNSPLHF. In nucleotide form, the sequence is TGTGCCATCAGTAGATGGGAGGGCAGAGCCACCATTGTTTTCAATTCACCCCTCCACTTT.